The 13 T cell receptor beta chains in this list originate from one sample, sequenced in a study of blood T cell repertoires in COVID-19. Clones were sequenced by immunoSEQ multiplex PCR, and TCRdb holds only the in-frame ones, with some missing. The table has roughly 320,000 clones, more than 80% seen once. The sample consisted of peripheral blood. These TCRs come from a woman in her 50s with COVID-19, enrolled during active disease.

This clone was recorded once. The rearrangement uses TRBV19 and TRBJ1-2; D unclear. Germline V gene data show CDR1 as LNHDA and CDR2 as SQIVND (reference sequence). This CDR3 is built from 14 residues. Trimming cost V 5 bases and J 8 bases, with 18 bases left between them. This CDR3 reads CASSLQSVSQGYTF. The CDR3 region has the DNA TGTGCCAGTAGTCTCCAGTCAGTCTCTCAGGGCTACACCTTC.

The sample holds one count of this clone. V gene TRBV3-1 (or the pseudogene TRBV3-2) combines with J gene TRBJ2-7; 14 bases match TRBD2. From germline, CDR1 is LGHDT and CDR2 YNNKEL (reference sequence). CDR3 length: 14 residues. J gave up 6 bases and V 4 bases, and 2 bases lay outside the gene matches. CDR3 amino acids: CASSPGTSGGEQYF. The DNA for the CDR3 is TGTGCCAGCAGCCCCGGGACTAGCGGGGGCGAGCAGTACTTC.

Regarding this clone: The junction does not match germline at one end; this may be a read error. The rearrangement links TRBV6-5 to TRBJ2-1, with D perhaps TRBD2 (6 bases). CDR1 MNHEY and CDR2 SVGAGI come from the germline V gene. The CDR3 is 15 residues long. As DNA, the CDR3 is TGTGCCAGCTGTTACCAGGGAGGAAACTACAATGAGCAGTTCTTC. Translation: CASCYQGGNYNEQFF.

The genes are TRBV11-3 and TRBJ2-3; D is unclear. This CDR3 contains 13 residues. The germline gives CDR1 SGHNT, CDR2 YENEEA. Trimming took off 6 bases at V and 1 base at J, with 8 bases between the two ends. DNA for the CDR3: TGTGCCAGCAGAGCCCAAGGCACAGATACGCAGTATTTT. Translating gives CASRAQGTDTQYF. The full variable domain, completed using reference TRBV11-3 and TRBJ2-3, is EAGVVQSPRYKIIEKKQPVAFWCNPISGHNTLYWYLQNLGQGPELLIRYENEEAVDDSQLPKDRFSAERLKGVDSTLKIQPAELGDSAVYLCASRAQGTDTQYFGPGTRLTVL.

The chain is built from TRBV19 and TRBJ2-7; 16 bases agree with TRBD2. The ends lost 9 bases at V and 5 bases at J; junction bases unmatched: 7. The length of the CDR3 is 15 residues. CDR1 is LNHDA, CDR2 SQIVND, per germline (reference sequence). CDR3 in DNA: TGTGCCAGCGGGACTAGCGGGAGGGGATTCCACGAGCAGTACTTC. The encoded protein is CASGTSGRGFHEQYF.

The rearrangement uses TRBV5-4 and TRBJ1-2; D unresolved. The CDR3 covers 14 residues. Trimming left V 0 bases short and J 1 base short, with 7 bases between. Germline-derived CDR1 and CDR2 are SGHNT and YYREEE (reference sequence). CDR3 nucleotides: TGTGCCAGCAGCTTGGACGGACTTAACTATGGCTACACCTTC. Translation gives CASSLDGLNYGYTF.

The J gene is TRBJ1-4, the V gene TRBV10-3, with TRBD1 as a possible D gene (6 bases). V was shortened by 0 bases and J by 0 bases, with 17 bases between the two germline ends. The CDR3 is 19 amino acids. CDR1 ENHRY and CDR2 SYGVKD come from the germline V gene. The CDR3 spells CAISESEDSDSATNEKLFF. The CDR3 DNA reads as TGTGCCATCAGTGAGTCCGAGGACAGTGATTCTGCAACTAATGAAAAACTGTTTTTT.

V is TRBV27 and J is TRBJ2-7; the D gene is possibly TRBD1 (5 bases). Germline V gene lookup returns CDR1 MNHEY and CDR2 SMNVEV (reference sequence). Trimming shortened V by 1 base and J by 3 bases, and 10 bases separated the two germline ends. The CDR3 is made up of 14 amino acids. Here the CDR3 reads CASSLLGVGYEQYF. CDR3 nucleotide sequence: TGTGCCAGCAGTTTATTAGGGGTAGGCTACGAGCAGTACTTC.

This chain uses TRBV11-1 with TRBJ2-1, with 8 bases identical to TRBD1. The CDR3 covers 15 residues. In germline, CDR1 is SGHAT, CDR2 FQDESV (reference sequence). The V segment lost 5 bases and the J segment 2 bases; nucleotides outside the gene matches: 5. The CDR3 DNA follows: TGTGCCAGCAGCCGCCAACAGGGGGCCTACAATGAGCAGTTCTTC. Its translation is CASSRQQGAYNEQFF. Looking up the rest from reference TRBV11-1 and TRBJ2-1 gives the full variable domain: EAEVAQSPRYKITEKSQAVAFWCDPISGHATLYWYRQILGQGPELLVQFQDESVVDDSQLPKDRFSAERLKGVDSTLKIQPAELGDSAMYLCASSRQQGAYNEQFFGPGTRLTVL.

CDR3 region: CASSFLGQVSYEQYF. CDR3 bases: TGTGCCAGCAGCTTCCTTGGACAGGTCTCCTACGAGCAGTACTTC. The J gene is TRBJ2-7, the V gene TRBV7-9; TRBD1 matches 7 bases. CDR1 SEHNR and CDR2 FQNEAQ come from the germline V gene (reference sequence). The ends lost 3 bases at V and 0 bases at J; junction bases unmatched: 5. The CDR3 is 15 residues long.

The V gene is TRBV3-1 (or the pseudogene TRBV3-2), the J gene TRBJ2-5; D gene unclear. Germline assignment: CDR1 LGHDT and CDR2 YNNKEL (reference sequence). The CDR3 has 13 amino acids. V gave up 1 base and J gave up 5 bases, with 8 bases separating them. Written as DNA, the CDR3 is TGTGCCAGCAGCCAAGGGGCCCCGGAGACCCAGTACTTC. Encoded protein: CASSQGAPETQYF.

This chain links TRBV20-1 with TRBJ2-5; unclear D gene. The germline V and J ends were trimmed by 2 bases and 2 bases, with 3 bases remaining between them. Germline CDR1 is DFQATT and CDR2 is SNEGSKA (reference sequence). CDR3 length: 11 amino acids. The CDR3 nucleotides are TGCAGTGCTAGACGTCAAGAGACCCAGTACTTC. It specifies CSARRQETQYF.

CDR3 in DNA: TGCAGTGCTAGTAGGGGTATCGGGGAGCTGTTTTTT. Protein: CSASRGIGELFF. This chain connects TRBV20-1 to TRBJ2-2; D is perhaps TRBD1 (5 bases). V lost 3 bases and J 7 bases, leaving 9 bases between the germline ends. CDR1 and CDR2 from the germline V gene are DFQATT and SNEGSKA (reference sequence). The CDR3 covers 12 residues.